Each of the 18 T cell receptor beta chains below was sequenced from the same sample in a study of blood T cell repertoires in COVID-19. The protocol was immunoSEQ multiplex PCR, while the TCRdb copy is restricted to in-frame clones and leaves out a portion. The sample consists of about 190,000 clones, approximately 82% of them appearing once. The material sequenced was peripheral blood. These receptors all stem from a man between 45 and 60 years old with active or convalescent COVID-19.

The table lists this clone with a count of one. The rearrangement uses TRBV6-2 or TRBV6-3 and TRBJ2-6, with D perhaps matching TRBD2 (6 bases). The V gene's germline CDR1 is MNHEY and CDR2 SVGEGT. Deletions cut 0 bases from V and 0 bases from J, with 9 bases between. The CDR3 has 17 amino acids. The CDR3 coding sequence is TGTGCCAGCAGTTACTCCGCGGGGCCCTCTGGGGCCAACGTCCTGACTTTC. This gives the protein CASSYSAGPSGANVLTF.

This clone was recorded many times. The chain combines TRBV9 with TRBJ1-2; D gene uncertain. V lost 0 bases and J 8 bases, leaving 11 bases between the germline ends. The V gene's germline CDR1 is SGDLS and CDR2 YYNGEE. The CDR3 runs 13 residues. The DNA of the CDR3 is TGTGCCAGCAGCGTAGATGGTACGGTGGGCTACACCTTC. Its protein is CASSVDGTVGYTF. Complete variable domain (other parts from reference TRBV9 and TRBJ1-2): DSGVTQTPKHLITATGQRVTLRCSPRSGDLSVYWYQQSLDQGLQFLIQYYNGEERAKGNILERFSAQQFPDLHSELNLSSLELGDSALYFCASSVDGTVGYTFGSGTRLTVV.

This clone has a single count. This chain links TRBV30 with TRBJ2-7; TRBD2 matches 7 bases. With V trimmed by 0 bases and J by 0 bases, 8 bases remained unmatched. Germline loops: CDR1 GTSNPN, CDR2 SVGIG (reference sequence). The CDR3 contains 16 residues. CDR3 protein: CAWSVRAGSSSYEQYF. As DNA, the CDR3 is TGTGCCTGGAGTGTACGAGCGGGATCAAGCTCCTACGAGCAGTACTTC.

J is TRBJ1-1 and V is TRBV29-1, with TRBD1 as a possible D gene (5 bases). This CDR3 has 12 residues. Germline V lookup: CDR1 SQVTM, CDR2 ANQGSEA. V was pared by 7 bases and J by 0 bases, with 9 bases between. The CDR3 DNA is TGCAGCGCCGGGACTCTGAACACTGAAGCTTTCTTT. Protein product: CSAGTLNTEAFF.

The chain recombines TRBV5-1 with TRBJ1-2; 8 nucleotides match TRBD1. The CDR3 is made up of 14 amino acids. Germline values: CDR1 SGHRS, CDR2 YFSETQ. Losses at the gene ends were 4 bases for V and 4 bases for J; bases not matched to a gene: 6. The CDR3 protein is CASSRRQGIYGYTF. The CDR3 DNA reads TGCGCCAGCAGCCGCCGACAGGGGATCTATGGCTACACCTTC. Complete variable domain (other parts from reference TRBV5-1 and TRBJ1-2): KAGVTQTPRYLIKTRGQQVTLSCSPISGHRSVSWYQQTPGQGLQFLFEYFSETQRNKGNFPGRFSGRQFSNSRSEMNVSTLELGDSALYLCASSRRQGIYGYTFGSGTRLTVV.

This chain uses TRBV19 with TRBJ2-2, with D tentatively TRBD2 (7 bases). This CDR3 has 15 residues. Germline V gives CDR1 LNHDA, CDR2 SQIVND (reference sequence). With 4 bases removed from V and 2 bases from J, the gap between germline ends came to 11 bases. The CDR3: CASSKGGPNTGELFF. DNA for the CDR3: TGTGCCAGTAGTAAGGGGGGGCCTAACACCGGGGAGCTGTTTTTT.

The chain couples TRBV18 to TRBJ2-2; D is possibly TRBD1 (6 bases). The CDR3 loop spans 16 amino acids. The germline V gene has CDR1 KGHSH and CDR2 LQKENI. Trimming removed 4 bases from V and 2 bases from J, with 14 bases in between. Here the CDR3 DNA reads TGTGCCAGCTCACGGCCGGAACAGGGAAACACCGGGGAGCTGTTTTTT. Translated: CASSRPEQGNTGELFF.

The rearrangement joins TRBV27 to TRBJ2-1; 14 bases map to TRBD2. V lost 7 bases, J lost 3 bases, and 5 bases stayed unmatched. The germline CDR1 and CDR2 sequences are MNHEY and SMNVEV (reference sequence). This CDR3 is built from 16 residues. The CDR3 sequence is CASTRLAGGNYNEQFF. In DNA form, the CDR3 reads TGTGCCAGCACTCGACTAGCGGGAGGGAACTACAATGAGCAGTTCTTC.

The rearrangement uses TRBV7-9 and TRBJ2-5; TRBD1 aligns across 10 bases. Trimming at V came to 5 bases and at J to 4 bases, leaving 10 bases not matched to a gene. The CDR3 has 16 residues. Germline V gene data show CDR1 as SEHNR and CDR2 as FQNEAQ (reference sequence). CDR3 in DNA: TGTGCCAGCAGCCCTGGACATAGGACAGGGGGAGAGACCCAGTACTTC. Translation: CASSPGHRTGGETQYF.

This chain connects TRBV7-3 to TRBJ1-2; possible D gene TRBD1, 6 bases. V gave up 5 bases and J gave up 4 bases, with 17 bases separating them. The CDR3 totals 15 residues. CDR1 and CDR2 (germline): SGHTA, FQGTGA. In nucleotides, the CDR3 is TGTGCCAGCAGCCCCACCAGGGGCAGTTCCTATGGCTACACCTTC. The encoded protein is CASSPTRGSSYGYTF.

The chain has TRBV4-1 and TRBJ1-6, with D tentatively TRBD1 (6 bases). The CDR3 covers 17 residues. Trimming pared 1 base from V and 3 bases from J, leaving 13 bases between. The germline V gene has CDR1 MGHRA and CDR2 YSYEKL. CDR3 protein: CASSQGSRGVYNSPLHF. The CDR3 region has the DNA TGCGCCAGCAGCCAAGGCAGCAGGGGAGTCTATAATTCACCCCTCCACTTT.

V and J are TRBV9 and TRBJ2-7, with 10 bases lining up with TRBD1. The CDR3 length is 15 residues. The V gene's germline CDR1 is SGDLS and CDR2 YYNGEE. V lost 4 bases and J lost 7; bases outside the gene matches: 11. CDR3 coding DNA: TGTGCCAGCAGCTTTGGGACAGGGGCCGCGGGGGAGCAGTACTTC. Protein sequence: CASSFGTGAAGEQYF.

V is TRBV28 and J is TRBJ2-7, with D possibly matching TRBD2 (6 bases). This CDR3 is built from 13 residues. Germline V gene sequence: CDR1 MDHEN, CDR2 SYDVKM. V shed 10 bases and J shed 2 bases, with 15 bases lying between them. In DNA, the CDR3 is TGTGCCACCTCGGCGGGGATCCCCTACGAGCAGTACTTC. Translation gives CATSAGIPYEQYF.

This clone was counted a single time. This chain connects TRBV27 to TRBJ2-7; 8 nucleotides match TRBD2. Looked up from germline, CDR1 is MNHEY and CDR2 is SMNVEV (reference sequence). The V segment lost 1 base and the J segment 6 bases; nucleotides outside the gene matches: 5. This CDR3 is built from 14 residues. As DNA, the CDR3 is TGTGCCAGCAGTTTATACGGGAGGGCGATCGAGCAGTACTTC. It yields the protein CASSLYGRAIEQYF.

This chain connects TRBV18 to TRBJ1-2, with 10 bases aligning to TRBD1. The trim removed 0 bases at V and 8 bases at J, leaving 6 bases unmatched. The CDR3 consists of 15 residues. From germline, CDR1 is KGHSH and CDR2 LQKENI. The CDR3 DNA reads TGTGCCAGCTCACCACCGCAGACAGGGGGCCCGGGCTACACCTTC. This sequence encodes CASSPPQTGGPGYTF. Full variable domain (remainder filled in from reference TRBV18 and TRBJ1-2): NAGVMQNPRHLVRRRGQEARLRCSPMKGHSHVYWYRQLPEEGLKFMVYLQKENIIDESGMPKERFSAEFPKEGPSILRIQQVVRGDSAAYFCASSPPQTGGPGYTFGSGTRLTVV.

As concerns this clone: The junction departs from the called germline gene at one end, perhaps through a read error. The CDR3 region has the DNA TGTGCCAGCAATGAACGATCGGGGCCCCAGCATTTT. It specifies CASNERSGPQHF. This chain uses TRBV2 with TRBJ1-5; no clear D gene. The germline V gene has CDR1 SNHLY and CDR2 FYNNEI. The CDR3 runs to 12 residues.

The chain joins TRBV5-1 to TRBJ2-2, with 8 bases matching TRBD1. The CDR3 is 16 amino acids. Germline V gene data show CDR1 as SGHRS and CDR2 as YFSETQ. Germline trimming cut 2 bases from V and 0 bases from J; bases unmatched to any gene: 3. The CDR3 is CASSFAGGANTGELFF. CDR3 nucleotide sequence: TGCGCCAGCAGCTTCGCAGGGGGCGCGAACACCGGGGAGCTGTTTTTT.

The genes are TRBV28 and TRBJ2-1; 7 bases line up with TRBD1. CDR1 is MDHEN and CDR2 is SYDVKM in the germline V gene. Germline trimming cut 5 bases from V and 1 base from J; bases unmatched to any gene: 5. The CDR3 totals 15 residues. DNA for the CDR3: TGTGCCAGCAGTCCCGGGACAGATTCCTACAATGAGCAGTTCTTC. This codes for CASSPGTDSYNEQFF. The complete variable domain, with remaining parts taken from reference TRBV28 and TRBJ2-1, reads DVKVTQSSRYLVKRTGEKVFLECVQDMDHENMFWYRQDPGLGLRLIYFSYDVKMKEKGDIPEGYSVSREKKERFSLILESASTNQTSMYLCASSPGTDSYNEQFFGPGTRLTVL.